The entry that follows covers one T cell receptor (beta chain) sequence. What it recognizes is unknown. The entry originates in a study of response to subunit inactivated influenza vaccine. TCRdb redid the calling of the RT-PCR reads with MiXCR, one entry per CDR3 protein. In the table there are about 480,000 distinct CDR3 sequences, about 25% of which are singletons. The study, taken as a whole, reports: The authors suggested that few new T cells are recruited per seasonal influenza vaccination.

The CDR3 has 15 amino acids. Trimming left V 3 bases short and J 4 bases short, with 13 bases between. This sequence originates from a middle-aged man who received an inactivated influenza vaccine. The sample was CD4+ T cells sorted from PBMCs, taken about 5 days after vaccination. The rearrangement joins TRBV12-3 or TRBV12-4 to TRBJ2-1; D not resolved. CDR3 in amino acids: CASSFLEIAYNEQFF. For the CDR3, the DNA is TGTGCCAGCAGTTTTTTGGAAATCGCTTACAATGAGCAGTTCTTC.